This T cell receptor beta chain was observed in a study of blood T cell repertoires in COVID-19. Trimming removed 6 bases at V and 7 bases at J, with 12 bases between. The CDR3 runs 12 residues. As handled by the study authors: Estimates of nucleated cell counts were drawn from the amplification of reference gene primers. The assay was immunoSEQ multiplex PCR, and TCRdb's table has in-frame clones only and misses some. The V and J calls and the clone size are those of that table, but D and trimming were determined from the DNA. This sample carries some 250,000 clones, over 70% of them seen once, and the ten largest clones take roughly 7.9%.

The J gene is TRBJ1-2, the V gene TRBV12-3 or TRBV12-4; D ambiguous. Sample: peripheral blood. The source is an elderly woman with acute or convalescent COVID-19. In DNA, the CDR3 is TGTGCCAGCAGAGCCCTCCGGGGTGGCTACACCTTC. This encodes CASRALRGGYTF.